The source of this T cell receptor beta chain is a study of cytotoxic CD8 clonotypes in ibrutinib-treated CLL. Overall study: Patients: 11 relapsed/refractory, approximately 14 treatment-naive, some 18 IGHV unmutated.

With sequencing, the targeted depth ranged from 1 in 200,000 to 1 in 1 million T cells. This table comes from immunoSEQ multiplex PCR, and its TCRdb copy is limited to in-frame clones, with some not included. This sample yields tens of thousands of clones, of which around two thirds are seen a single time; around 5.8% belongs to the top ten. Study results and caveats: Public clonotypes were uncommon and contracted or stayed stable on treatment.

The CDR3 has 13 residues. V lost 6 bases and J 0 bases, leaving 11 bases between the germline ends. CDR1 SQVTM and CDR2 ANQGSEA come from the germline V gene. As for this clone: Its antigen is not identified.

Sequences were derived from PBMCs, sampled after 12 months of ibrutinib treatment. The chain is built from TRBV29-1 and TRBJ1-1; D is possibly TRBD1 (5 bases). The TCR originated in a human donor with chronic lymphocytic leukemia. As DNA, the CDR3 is TGCAGCGTCAAAGGGGCGATGAACACTGAAGCTTTCTTT. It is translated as CSVKGAMNTEAFF.